The clone carrying this T cell receptor beta chain occurred many times. Its specificity is not known. This sample is drawn from a study of T-cell memory formation after mild COVID-19. On the study more broadly: TCR clusters mostly belonged to single donors. General study points: Of the contracting clones, CD4+ ones lay mainly in CM and EM, and CD8+ ones in EMRA. There were some responding clones in pre-infection memory, which suggested that cross-reactive memory had joined.

TCR alpha and TCR beta cDNA libraries carrying sample barcodes and UMIs were produced by 5'RACE using constant-segment primers. TCRdb reanalysed the 5' RACE reads using MiXCR and keeps one entry per CDR3 protein. In the table there are 27,000 or so distinct CDR3 sequences, approximately 7.4% of which are singletons. After removal of 3 bases from V and 7 bases from J, the junction contained 7 bases not matched to a gene. Germline assignment: CDR1 DFQATT and CDR2 SNEGSKA (reference sequence). CDR3 length: 13 amino acids. The sample consisted of PBMCs or a T cell subset sorted from them (not recorded which). This TCR was recovered from an adult woman who had mild COVID-19 (a few samples of this study predate the infection). Cell type and time point are not known. This sequence joins TRBV20-1 and TRBJ2-7; 9 positions agree with TRBD1. The CDR3 nucleotides are TGCAGTGCTAGTACCGGGACAGGGTTGGAGCAGTACTTC. This translates into CSASTGTGLEQYF.